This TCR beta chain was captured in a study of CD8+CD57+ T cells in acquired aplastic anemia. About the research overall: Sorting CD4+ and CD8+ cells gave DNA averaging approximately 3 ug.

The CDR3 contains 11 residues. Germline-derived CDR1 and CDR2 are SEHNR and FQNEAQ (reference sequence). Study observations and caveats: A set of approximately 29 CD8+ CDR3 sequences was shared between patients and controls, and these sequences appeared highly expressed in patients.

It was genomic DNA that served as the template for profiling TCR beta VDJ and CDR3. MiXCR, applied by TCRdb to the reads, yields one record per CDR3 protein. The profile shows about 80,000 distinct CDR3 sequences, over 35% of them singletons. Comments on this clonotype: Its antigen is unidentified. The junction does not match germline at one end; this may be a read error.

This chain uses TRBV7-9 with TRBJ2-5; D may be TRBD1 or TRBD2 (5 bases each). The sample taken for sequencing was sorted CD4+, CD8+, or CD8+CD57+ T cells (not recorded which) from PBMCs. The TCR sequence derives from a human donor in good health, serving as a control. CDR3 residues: CASSPRDRPHF. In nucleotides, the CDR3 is TGTGCCAGCAGCCCCCGGGACCGCCCGCACTTC.